This TCR beta chain derives from a study of T-cell memory formation after mild COVID-19. The wider study: Each donor largely had its own TCR clusters.

MiXCR was run by TCRdb on the 5' RACE reads, yielding one entry per CDR3 protein. Of hundreds of thousands of distinct CDR3 sequences in the sample, roughly 22% were seen once. General study points: Clones that contracted from day 15 to 85 were balanced CD4/CD8, while later expanders leaned CD4+.

This clonotype was counted ten times or more. The target antigen is unknown. Sequencing used PBMCs or a T cell subset sorted from them (not recorded which). The receptor comes from an adult woman who had mild COVID-19 (a few samples of this study predate the infection). Cell type and time point are not known.

The CDR3: CSARNPTGMVAFF. In DNA, the CDR3 is TGCAGTGCTAGAAACCCGACAGGGATGGTAGCTTTCTTT. The chain carries TRBV20-1 and TRBJ1-1; 7 positions agree with TRBD1. CDR3 length: 13 amino acids. J gave up 10 bases and V 2 bases, and 10 bases lay outside the gene matches. The V gene's germline CDR1 is DFQATT and CDR2 SNEGSKA (reference sequence).